Listed below are T cell receptor beta chains from one sample, sequenced in a study of technical replicates of blood from several donors. The repertoire was sequenced with immunoSEQ multiplex PCR; TCRdb's copy has only in-frame clones and lacks some. The sample carries 8,500 to 10,000 clones, around 92% recorded once. Source material: PBMCs. All receptors derive from a human donor in good health. Each CDR3 is given with its conserved first and last residue. The D gene is left open where the match is weak. Expanded clones get a size class; other rows say once, few or many, or leave the size out.

j_call: TRBJ1-1; clone_size: .; v_call: TRBV10-3; d_call: TRBD1; cdr3_aa: CAISDRGNTEAFF; cdr3_nt: TGTGCCATCAGCGACAGGGGGAACACTGAAGCTTTCTTT
j_call: TRBJ1-1; clone_size: .; v_call: TRBV30; d_call: TRBD1; cdr3_aa: CAWSGPGGTEAFF; cdr3_nt: TGTGCCTGGAGTGGGCCAGGGGGCACTGAAGCTTTCTTT
j_call: TRBJ1-2; clone_size: .; v_call: TRBV2; d_call: .; cdr3_aa: CASNLPPRDGGYTF; cdr3_nt: TGTGCCAGCAACCTACCACCACGGGATGGTGGCTACACCTTC
j_call: TRBJ2-1; clone_size: once; v_call: TRBV5-1; d_call: TRBD2; cdr3_aa: CASSLALAGPGDEQFF; cdr3_nt: TGCGCCAGCAGCTTGGCATTAGCGGGCCCGGGAGATGAGCAGTTCTTC
j_call: TRBJ2-2; clone_size: .; v_call: TRBV5-1; d_call: .; cdr3_aa: CASRLQGLNTGELFF; cdr3_nt: TGCGCCAGCAGGTTACAGGGCTTGAACACCGGGGAGCTGTTTTTT
j_call: TRBJ2-5; clone_size: .; v_call: TRBV7-9; d_call: TRBD2; cdr3_aa: CASSLAILAGHRLQETQYF; cdr3_nt: TGTGCCAGCAGCTTAGCCATACTAGCGGGTCATCGCCTCCAAGAGACCCAGTACTTC
j_call: TRBJ2-7; clone_size: .; v_call: TRBV29-1; d_call: TRBD2; cdr3_aa: CSVVGTSGNYEQYF; cdr3_nt: TGCAGCGTCGTTGGGACTAGCGGGAACTACGAGCAGTACTTC
j_call: TRBJ1-1; clone_size: .; v_call: TRBV18; d_call: TRBD1; cdr3_aa: CASSRDSMNTEAFF; cdr3_nt: TGTGCCAGCTCACGGGACAGCATGAACACTGAAGCTTTCTTT
j_call: TRBJ1-5; clone_size: .; v_call: TRBV28; d_call: .; cdr3_aa: CASSLGGDWVGNQPQHF; cdr3_nt: TGTGCCAGCAGTTTGGGGGGGGATTGGGTCGGCAATCAGCCCCAGCATTTT
j_call: TRBJ1-1; clone_size: .; v_call: TRBV19; d_call: TRBD1; cdr3_aa: CASSPDRGNTEAFF; cdr3_nt: TGTGCCAGTAGCCCCGACAGGGGAAACACTGAAGCTTTCTTT
j_call: TRBJ2-1; clone_size: .; v_call: TRBV4-2; d_call: .; cdr3_aa: CASSQGFREQFF; cdr3_nt: TGTGCCAGCAGCCAAGGGTTTCGGGAGCAGTTCTTC
j_call: TRBJ1-1; clone_size: .; v_call: TRBV2; d_call: .; cdr3_aa: CASSTRDTEAFF; cdr3_nt: TGTGCCAGCAGTACCCGGGACACTGAAGCTTTCTTT
j_call: TRBJ2-1; clone_size: .; v_call: TRBV11-2; d_call: TRBD2; cdr3_aa: CASSPTSGSYNEQFF; cdr3_nt: TGTGCCAGCAGCCCGACTAGCGGGAGTTACAATGAGCAGTTCTTC
j_call: TRBJ1-2; clone_size: .; v_call: TRBV2; d_call: TRBD1; cdr3_aa: CASSLYTPGQGGYTF; cdr3_nt: TGTGCCAGCAGCCTTTACACGCCGGGACAGGGGGGCTACACCTTC
j_call: TRBJ1-4; clone_size: .; v_call: TRBV2; d_call: .; cdr3_aa: CASSDIANEKLFF; cdr3_nt: TGTGCCAGCAGTGATATTGCTAATGAAAAACTGTTTTTT
j_call: TRBJ1-2; clone_size: .; v_call: TRBV5-1; d_call: .; cdr3_aa: CASSLAEAAPIYTF; cdr3_nt: TGCGCCAGCAGCTTGGCCGAGGCGGCTCCTATCTACACCTTC
j_call: TRBJ2-1; clone_size: .; v_call: TRBV5-4; d_call: TRBD2; cdr3_aa: CASSDGGTSGSFEFF; cdr3_nt: TGTGCCAGCAGCGATGGCGGGACTAGCGGGAGTTTTGAGTTCTTC
j_call: TRBJ1-2; clone_size: .; v_call: TRBV2; d_call: TRBD1; cdr3_aa: CASSERTGAWSYTF; cdr3_nt: TGTGCCAGCAGTGAAAGGACAGGAGCGTGGAGCTACACCTTC
j_call: TRBJ2-5; clone_size: .; v_call: TRBV6-1; d_call: TRBD1; cdr3_aa: CASTGKTGRETQYF; cdr3_nt: TGTGCCAGCACAGGAAAGACAGGGCGAGAGACCCAGTACTTC
j_call: TRBJ1-5; clone_size: .; v_call: TRBV4-2; d_call: .; cdr3_aa: CASSPTVRDSSNQPQHF; cdr3_nt: TGTGCCAGCAGCCCCACCGTCCGGGACTCTAGCAATCAGCCCCAGCATTTT
j_call: TRBJ2-7; clone_size: once; v_call: TRBV5-1; d_call: .; cdr3_aa: CASTTGGSSYEQYF; cdr3_nt: TGCGCCAGCACGACTGGGGGGAGCTCCTACGAGCAGTACTTC
j_call: TRBJ1-3; clone_size: .; v_call: TRBV5-8; d_call: TRBD1; cdr3_aa: CATWGQGNTIYF; cdr3_nt: TGTGCCACTTGGGGACAGGGAAACACCATATATTTT
j_call: TRBJ1-2; clone_size: .; v_call: TRBV19; d_call: TRBD1; cdr3_aa: CASSSGQGASSRDGYTF; cdr3_nt: TGTGCCAGTAGTAGTGGACAGGGGGCCAGTTCCAGGGATGGCTACACCTTC
j_call: TRBJ1-5; clone_size: .; v_call: TRBV29-1; d_call: TRBD1; cdr3_aa: CSAAGTGGNSNQPQHF; cdr3_nt: TGCAGCGCCGCCGGGACAGGGGGCAATAGCAATCAGCCCCAGCATTTT
j_call: TRBJ1-1; clone_size: .; v_call: TRBV30; d_call: TRBD1; cdr3_aa: CAWSIGTVNTEAFF; cdr3_nt: TGTGCCTGGAGCATCGGGACAGTGAACACTGAAGCTTTCTTT
j_call: TRBJ2-7; clone_size: once; v_call: TRBV9; d_call: TRBD1; cdr3_aa: CASSATDRPSYEQYF; cdr3_nt: TGTGCCAGCAGCGCGACGGACAGGCCTTCCTACGAGCAGTACTTC
j_call: TRBJ2-1; clone_size: .; v_call: TRBV7-9; d_call: .; cdr3_aa: CASSPRGGLGYNEQFF; cdr3_nt: TGTGCCAGCAGCCCTAGAGGAGGGTTAGGCTACAATGAGCAGTTCTTC
j_call: TRBJ2-3; clone_size: .; v_call: TRBV5-6; d_call: .; cdr3_aa: CASSLRASAFTDTQYF; cdr3_nt: TGTGCCAGCAGCTTGCGGGCTAGCGCATTCACAGATACGCAGTATTTT
j_call: TRBJ1-4; clone_size: .; v_call: TRBV7-9; d_call: .; cdr3_aa: CASSLTATNEKLFF; cdr3_nt: TGTGCCAGCAGCTTGACAGCAACTAATGAAAAACTGTTTTTT
j_call: TRBJ2-3; clone_size: .; v_call: TRBV29-1; d_call: .; cdr3_aa: CSVEDDFRNTQYF; cdr3_nt: TGCAGCGTTGAAGATGACTTTCGAAATACGCAGTATTTT
j_call: TRBJ1-5; clone_size: .; v_call: TRBV9; d_call: .; cdr3_aa: CASSPRGEYSNQPQHF; cdr3_nt: TGTGCCAGCAGCCCCCGGGGAGAGTATAGCAATCAGCCCCAGCATTTT
j_call: TRBJ1-1; clone_size: .; v_call: TRBV29-1; d_call: .; cdr3_aa: CSVGGVGGNMNTEAFF; cdr3_nt: TGCAGCGTTGGGGGAGTTGGGGGGAATATGAACACTGAAGCTTTCTTT
j_call: TRBJ2-7; clone_size: .; v_call: TRBV18; d_call: TRBD1; cdr3_aa: CASSPGQGSYEQYF; cdr3_nt: TGTGCCAGCTCACCCGGACAGGGATCCTACGAGCAGTACTTC
j_call: TRBJ1-1; clone_size: few; v_call: TRBV28; d_call: .; cdr3_aa: CATKVQVHTEAFF; cdr3_nt: TGTGCCACTAAGGTCCAGGTGCACACTGAAGCTTTCTTT
j_call: TRBJ1-4; clone_size: .; v_call: TRBV19; d_call: .; cdr3_aa: CASSYRGEKLFF; cdr3_nt: TGTGCCAGTAGTTATAGAGGCGAAAAACTGTTTTTT
j_call: TRBJ1-2; clone_size: .; v_call: TRBV18; d_call: TRBD1; cdr3_aa: CASSPRDRDPWGNYGYTF; cdr3_nt: TGTGCCAGCTCACCCCGGGACAGGGACCCTTGGGGCAACTATGGCTACACCTTC
j_call: TRBJ2-4; clone_size: .; v_call: TRBV7-9; d_call: TRBD2; cdr3_aa: CASSYGLAGDIQYF; cdr3_nt: TGTGCCAGCAGCTATGGACTAGCGGGAGACATTCAGTACTTC
j_call: TRBJ2-2; clone_size: .; v_call: TRBV7-3; d_call: .; cdr3_aa: CASSDKNTGELFF; cdr3_nt: TGTGCCAGCAGCGACAAGAACACCGGGGAGCTGTTTTTT
j_call: TRBJ2-6; clone_size: once; v_call: TRBV6-1; d_call: .; cdr3_aa: CASSGNRAGANVLTF; cdr3_nt: TGTGCCAGCAGTGGGAACAGGGCTGGGGCCAACGTCCTGACTTTC
j_call: TRBJ2-2; clone_size: .; v_call: TRBV7-9; d_call: TRBD2; cdr3_aa: CASSLLVAGGIPNTGELFF; cdr3_nt: TGTGCCAGCAGCTTATTGGTAGCGGGAGGGATCCCGAACACCGGGGAGCTGTTTTTT
j_call: TRBJ2-7; clone_size: .; v_call: TRBV10-3; d_call: .; cdr3_aa: CAITTDYYEQYF; cdr3_nt: TGTGCCATCACCACGGACTACTACGAGCAGTACTTC
j_call: TRBJ2-7; clone_size: .; v_call: TRBV6-1; d_call: TRBD2; cdr3_aa: CASSELAGVGGEQYF; cdr3_nt: TGTGCCAGCAGTGAATTAGCGGGAGTAGGTGGCGAGCAGTACTTC
j_call: TRBJ2-7; clone_size: .; v_call: TRBV25-1; d_call: TRBD2; cdr3_aa: CASSEETSGNREQYF; cdr3_nt: TGTGCCAGCAGTGAAGAGACTAGCGGGAATCGGGAGCAGTACTTC
j_call: TRBJ2-2; clone_size: .; v_call: TRBV9; d_call: TRBD2; cdr3_aa: CASSPREGYDTGELFF; cdr3_nt: TGTGCCAGCAGCCCCCGGGAGGGGTATGACACCGGGGAGCTGTTTTTT
j_call: TRBJ1-4; clone_size: .; v_call: TRBV7-9; d_call: TRBD1; cdr3_aa: CASSGGTAVLELFF; cdr3_nt: TGTGCCAGCAGCGGCGGGACAGCGGTGTTGGAACTGTTTTTT
j_call: TRBJ2-5; clone_size: .; v_call: TRBV6-1; d_call: TRBD2; cdr3_aa: CASSRTSSEETQYF; cdr3_nt: TGTGCCAGCAGCCGGACTAGCTCCGAGGAGACCCAGTACTTC
j_call: TRBJ2-7; clone_size: .; v_call: TRBV7-8; d_call: .; cdr3_aa: CASSLSTVSYEQYF; cdr3_nt: TGTGCCAGCAGCCTGTCGACAGTCTCCTACGAGCAGTACTTC
j_call: TRBJ2-3; clone_size: .; v_call: TRBV7-9; d_call: TRBD1; cdr3_aa: CASSLGLAGGDLLVGTQYF; cdr3_nt: TGTGCCAGCAGCTTAGGGTTGGCAGGGGGCGACCTGCTAGTGGGTACGCAGTATTTT
j_call: TRBJ2-5; clone_size: .; v_call: TRBV7-3; d_call: TRBD2; cdr3_aa: CASIHSGRGNF; cdr3_nt: TGTGCCAGCATCCATAGCGGGAGAGGGAACTTC
j_call: TRBJ2-7; clone_size: .; v_call: TRBV30; d_call: TRBD1; cdr3_aa: CATDRGYEQYF; cdr3_nt: TGTGCCACGGACAGGGGGTACGAGCAGTACTTC
j_call: TRBJ1-2; clone_size: few; v_call: TRBV19; d_call: .; cdr3_aa: CASSSRGINYGYTF; cdr3_nt: TGTGCCAGTAGTTCTAGAGGCATTAACTATGGCTACACCTTC
j_call: TRBJ2-2; clone_size: .; v_call: TRBV11-1; d_call: TRBD2; cdr3_aa: CASSLAGGPSTGELFF; cdr3_nt: TGTGCCAGCAGCCTAGCGGGAGGGCCAAGTACCGGGGAGCTGTTTTTT
j_call: TRBJ1-4; clone_size: .; v_call: TRBV6-1; d_call: .; cdr3_aa: CASSGGVSTNEKLFF; cdr3_nt: TGTGCCAGCAGTGGCGGCGTTTCAACTAATGAAAAACTGTTTTTT
j_call: TRBJ1-1; clone_size: once; v_call: TRBV6-5; d_call: .; cdr3_aa: CASSYSLRAGTEAFF; cdr3_nt: TGTGCCAGCAGTTACTCGTTGCGGGCGGGGACTGAAGCTTTCTTT
j_call: TRBJ2-7; clone_size: .; v_call: TRBV6-1; d_call: TRBD1; cdr3_aa: CASILDRGHYEQYF; cdr3_nt: TGTGCCAGCATCCTGGACAGGGGTCATTACGAGCAGTACTTC
j_call: TRBJ2-7; clone_size: .; v_call: TRBV27; d_call: .; cdr3_aa: CASSLKGEYEQYF; cdr3_nt: TGTGCCAGCAGTTTGAAGGGGGAGTACGAGCAGTACTTC
j_call: TRBJ1-2; clone_size: .; v_call: TRBV28; d_call: .; cdr3_aa: CASIMGALLDLYGYTF; cdr3_nt: TGTGCCAGCATCATGGGGGCCCTCCTCGACCTCTATGGCTACACCTTC
j_call: TRBJ2-7; clone_size: once; v_call: TRBV5-1; d_call: .; cdr3_aa: CASSLTGDGEQYF; cdr3_nt: TGCGCCAGCAGCTTGACGGGGGACGGGGAGCAGTACTTC
j_call: TRBJ1-1; clone_size: .; v_call: TRBV18; d_call: .; cdr3_aa: CASSAGLTATEAFF; cdr3_nt: TGTGCCAGCTCAGCGGGCCTAACTGCCACTGAAGCTTTCTTT